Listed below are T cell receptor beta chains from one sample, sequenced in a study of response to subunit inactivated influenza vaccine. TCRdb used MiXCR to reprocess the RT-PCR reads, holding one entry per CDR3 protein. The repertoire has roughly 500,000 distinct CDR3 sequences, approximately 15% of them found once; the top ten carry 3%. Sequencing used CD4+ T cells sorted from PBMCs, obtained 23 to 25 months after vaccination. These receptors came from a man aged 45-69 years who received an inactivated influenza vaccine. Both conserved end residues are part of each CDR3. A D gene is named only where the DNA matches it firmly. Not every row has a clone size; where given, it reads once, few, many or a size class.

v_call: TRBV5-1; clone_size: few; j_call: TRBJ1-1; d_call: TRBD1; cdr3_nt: TGCGCCAGCAGCGTACAGGGGACCGTGAACACTGAAGCTTTCTTT; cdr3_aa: CASSVQGTVNTEAFF
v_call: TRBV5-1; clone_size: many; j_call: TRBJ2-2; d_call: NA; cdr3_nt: TGCGCCAGCAGTGAGGGACTGGTGAACACCGGGGAGCTGTTTTTT; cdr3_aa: CASSEGLVNTGELFF
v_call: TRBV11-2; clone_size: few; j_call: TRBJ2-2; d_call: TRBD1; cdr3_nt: TGTGCCAGCAGCTTATTGTGGGGACAGCCGAACACCGGGGAGCTGTTTTTT; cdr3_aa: CASSLLWGQPNTGELFF
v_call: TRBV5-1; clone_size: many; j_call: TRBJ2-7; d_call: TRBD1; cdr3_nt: TGCGCCAGCAGCTTGGACAGGGGGTCCGAGCAGTACTTC; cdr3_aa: CASSLDRGSEQYF
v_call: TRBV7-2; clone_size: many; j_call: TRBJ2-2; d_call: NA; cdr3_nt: TGTGCCAGCAGCTCCAGGAACACCGGGGAGCTGTTTTTT; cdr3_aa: CASSSRNTGELFF
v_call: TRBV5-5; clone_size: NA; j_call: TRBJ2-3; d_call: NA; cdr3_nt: TGTGCCAGCAGCTTGACTACCACCACAGATACGCAGTATTTT; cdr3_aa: CASSLTTTTDTQYF
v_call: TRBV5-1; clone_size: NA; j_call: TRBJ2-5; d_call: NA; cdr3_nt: TGCGCCAGCAGCTTGGATTTCCAAGAGACCCAGTACTTC; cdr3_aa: CASSLDFQETQYF
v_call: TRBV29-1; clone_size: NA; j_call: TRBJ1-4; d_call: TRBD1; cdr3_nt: TGCAGCGGCGGACAGGGTGCAACTAATGAAAAACTGTTTTTT; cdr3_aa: CSGGQGATNEKLFF
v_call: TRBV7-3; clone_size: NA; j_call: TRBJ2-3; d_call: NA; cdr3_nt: TGTGCCAGCAGCTTATGGGGGCGAGCCAGCACAGATACGCAGTATTTT; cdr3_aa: CASSLWGRASTDTQYF
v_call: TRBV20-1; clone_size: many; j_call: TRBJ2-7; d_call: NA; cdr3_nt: TGCAGTGCTACCCCCACTTTGCGGGCCTCCTACGAGCAGTACTTC; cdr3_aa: CSATPTLRASYEQYF
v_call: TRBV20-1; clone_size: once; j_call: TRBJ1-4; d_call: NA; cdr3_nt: TGCAGTGCTAGGGGGACACTGGGGGAAAAACTGTTTTTT; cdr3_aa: CSARGTLGEKLFF
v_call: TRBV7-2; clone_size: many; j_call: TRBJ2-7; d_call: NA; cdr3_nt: TGTGCCAGCAGTCGCGAGATTGGCGAGCAGTACTTC; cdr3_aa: CASSREIGEQYF
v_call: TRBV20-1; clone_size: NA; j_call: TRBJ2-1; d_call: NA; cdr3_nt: TGCAGTGCTAGAGATGGGGCACGGGGGAACTTCAAGGGGGAGCAGTTCTTC; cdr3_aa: CSARDGARGNFKGEQFF
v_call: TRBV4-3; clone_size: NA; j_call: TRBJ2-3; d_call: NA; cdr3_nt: TGCGCCAGCAGCCCAGAAAGCACAGATACGCAGTATTTT; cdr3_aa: CASSPESTDTQYF
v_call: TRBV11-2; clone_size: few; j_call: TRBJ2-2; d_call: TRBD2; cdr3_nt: TGTGCCAGCAGCTTAAAGAGCGCGGGGGGATTAAACACCGGGGAGCTGTTTTTT; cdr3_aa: CASSLKSAGGLNTGELFF
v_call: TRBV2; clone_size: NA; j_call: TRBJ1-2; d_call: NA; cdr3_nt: TGTGCCAGCAGTGAAAGGGACCGGGCCCCTATCTATGGCTACACCTTC; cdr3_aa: CASSERDRAPIYGYTF
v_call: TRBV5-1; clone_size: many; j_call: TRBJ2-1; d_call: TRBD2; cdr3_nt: TGCGCCAGCGGGGGACTAGCGAATACCTACAATGAGCAGTTCTTC; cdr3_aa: CASGGLANTYNEQFF
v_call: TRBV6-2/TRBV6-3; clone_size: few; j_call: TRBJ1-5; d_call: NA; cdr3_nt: TGTGCCAGCAGCAACTCAGGGGTACGGGGACAGCCCCAGCATTTT; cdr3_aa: CASSNSGVRGQPQHF
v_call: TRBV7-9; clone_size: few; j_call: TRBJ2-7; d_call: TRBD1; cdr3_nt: TGTGCCAGCAGCCGTGGACAGGGGGCTGACGAGCAGTACTTC; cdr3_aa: CASSRGQGADEQYF
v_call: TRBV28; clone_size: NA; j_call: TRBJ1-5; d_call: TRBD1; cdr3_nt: TGTGCCAGCATCAAGAAGGGGGCGGCCAGGGAACCCCAGCATTTT; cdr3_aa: CASIKKGAAREPQHF
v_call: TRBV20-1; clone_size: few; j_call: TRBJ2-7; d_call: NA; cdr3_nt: TGCAGTGCTGTTCCCGGGACCTCCTACGAGCAGTACTTC; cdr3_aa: CSAVPGTSYEQYF
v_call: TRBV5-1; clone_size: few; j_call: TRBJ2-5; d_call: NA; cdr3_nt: TGCGCCAGCAGCGTCGTGTGGATTGGGCAAGAGACCCAGTACTTC; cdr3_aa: CASSVVWIGQETQYF
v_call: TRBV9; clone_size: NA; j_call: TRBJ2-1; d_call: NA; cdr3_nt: TGTGCCAGCAGCGTACGTATAGGGCAGGGGAATGAGCAGTTCTTC; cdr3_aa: CASSVRIGQGNEQFF
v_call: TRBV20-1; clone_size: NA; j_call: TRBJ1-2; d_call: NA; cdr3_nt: TGCAGTGCTGAAGGTATGGACCGTAACTATGGCTACACCTTC; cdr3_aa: CSAEGMDRNYGYTF
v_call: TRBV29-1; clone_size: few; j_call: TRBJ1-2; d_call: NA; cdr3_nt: TGCAGCGCACGAAATAATAAAGGGACCGACAACTATGGCTACACCTTC; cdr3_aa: CSARNNKGTDNYGYTF
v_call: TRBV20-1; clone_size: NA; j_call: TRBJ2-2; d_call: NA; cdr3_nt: TGCAGTGTTTTGGGGGCGGGTGCCGGGGAGCTGTTTTTT; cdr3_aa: CSVLGAGAGELFF
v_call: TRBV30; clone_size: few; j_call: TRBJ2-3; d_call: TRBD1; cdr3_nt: TGTGCCTGGGGGACAGGGGGAACAGATACGCAGTATTTT; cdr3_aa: CAWGTGGTDTQYF
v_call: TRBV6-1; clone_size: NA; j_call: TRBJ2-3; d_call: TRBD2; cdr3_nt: TGTGCCAGCAAAGCGGGATTGGGGGCAGATACGCAGTATTTT; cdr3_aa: CASKAGLGADTQYF
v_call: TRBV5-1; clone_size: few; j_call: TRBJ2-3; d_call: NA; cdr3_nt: TGCGCCAGCAGCGCACCGGGACCACCCCATAATACGCAGTATTTT; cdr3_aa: CASSAPGPPHNTQYF
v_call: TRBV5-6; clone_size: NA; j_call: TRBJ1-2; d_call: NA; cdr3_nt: TGTGCCAGCAGCTTGGATTGGTTAGGGGCGTACGGCTACACCTTC; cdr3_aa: CASSLDWLGAYGYTF
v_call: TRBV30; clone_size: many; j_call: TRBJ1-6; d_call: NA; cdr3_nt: TGTGCCTGCTCGGGGATTTTAGCCTTTAATTCACCCCTCCACTTT; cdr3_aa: CACSGILAFNSPLHF
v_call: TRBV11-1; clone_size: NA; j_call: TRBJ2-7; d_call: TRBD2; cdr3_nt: TGTGCCAGCAGCTTAGCCATCTCCCCGGGACTAGCGGGGATAGAGCAGTACTTC; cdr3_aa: CASSLAISPGLAGIEQYF
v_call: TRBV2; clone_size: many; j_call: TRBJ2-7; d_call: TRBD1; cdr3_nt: TGTGCCGACGGACAGGGATCCGACGAGCAGTACTTC; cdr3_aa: CADGQGSDEQYF
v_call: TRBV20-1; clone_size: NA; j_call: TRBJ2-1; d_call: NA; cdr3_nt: TGCAGTGCTAGCCCCGGTGGTGAGCAGTTCTTC; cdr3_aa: CSASPGGEQFF
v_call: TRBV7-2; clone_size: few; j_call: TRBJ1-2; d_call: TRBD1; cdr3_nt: TGTGCCAGCAGCCATCCTGGGACAGGCTATGGCTACACCTTC; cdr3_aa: CASSHPGTGYGYTF
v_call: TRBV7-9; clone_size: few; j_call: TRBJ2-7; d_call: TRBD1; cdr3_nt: TGTGCCAGCAGCTCAGGGGGTTGGGCCTACGAGCAGTACTTC; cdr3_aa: CASSSGGWAYEQYF
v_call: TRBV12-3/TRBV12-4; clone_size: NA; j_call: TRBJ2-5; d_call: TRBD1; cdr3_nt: TGTGCCAGCAGTTTCTCAAACCGGGACAGGGTTTTGTTC; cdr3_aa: CASSFSNRDRVLF
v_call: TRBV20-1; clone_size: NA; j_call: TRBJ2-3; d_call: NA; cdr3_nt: TGCAGTGCTAGACGGGGAGAGGGGACAGATACGCAGTATTTT; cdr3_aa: CSARRGEGTDTQYF
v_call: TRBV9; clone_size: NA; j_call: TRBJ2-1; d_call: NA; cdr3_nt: TGTGCCAGCAGCCCCTACGGGTCCTACAATGAGCAGTTCTTC; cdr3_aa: CASSPYGSYNEQFF
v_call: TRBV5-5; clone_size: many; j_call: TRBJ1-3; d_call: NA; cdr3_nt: TGTGCCAGCAGGGACCTGGGATGGTCTGGAAACACCATATATTTT; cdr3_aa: CASRDLGWSGNTIYF
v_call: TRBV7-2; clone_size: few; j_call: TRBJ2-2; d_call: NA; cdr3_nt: TGTGCCAGCAGCTTGCGGTGGGGGATGGACACCGGGGAGCTGTTTTTT; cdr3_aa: CASSLRWGMDTGELFF
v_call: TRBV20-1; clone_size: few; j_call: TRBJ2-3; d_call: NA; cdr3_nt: TGCAGTGCCGGGGTCTGGTCAGATACGCAGTATTTT; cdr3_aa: CSAGVWSDTQYF
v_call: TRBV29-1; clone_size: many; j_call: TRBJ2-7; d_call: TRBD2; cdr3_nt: TGCAGCGTACGGACTAGCGGATACTACTCCTACGAGCAGTACTTC; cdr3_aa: CSVRTSGYYSYEQYF
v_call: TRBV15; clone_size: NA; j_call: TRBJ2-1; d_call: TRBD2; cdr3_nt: TGTGCCACCAGCGACCCGGGGGGGAACGTCTACAATGAGCAGTTCTTC; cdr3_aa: CATSDPGGNVYNEQFF
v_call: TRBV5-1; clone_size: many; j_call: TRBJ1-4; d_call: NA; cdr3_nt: TGCGCCAGCAGCTTCGGACAGACGAATGAAAAACTGTTTTTT; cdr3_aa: CASSFGQTNEKLFF
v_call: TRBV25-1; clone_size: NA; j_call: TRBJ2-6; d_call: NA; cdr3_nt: TGTGCCAGCAGTGAATGGGTCTCTGGGGCCAACGTCCTGACTTTC; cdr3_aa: CASSEWVSGANVLTF
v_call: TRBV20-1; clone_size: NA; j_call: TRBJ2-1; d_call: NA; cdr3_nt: TGCAGTGCTATCCCGCGGTTGGGAGCTGAGCAGTTCTTC; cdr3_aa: CSAIPRLGAEQFF
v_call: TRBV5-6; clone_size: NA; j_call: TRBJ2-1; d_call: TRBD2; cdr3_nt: TGTGCCAGCAGCCAGGGACTAGCGTACTCCTACAATGAGCAGTTCTTC; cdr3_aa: CASSQGLAYSYNEQFF
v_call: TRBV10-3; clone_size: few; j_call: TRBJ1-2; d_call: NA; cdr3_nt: TGTGCCATCAGCACCCTGGGGGGTCTCTATGGCTACACCTTC; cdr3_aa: CAISTLGGLYGYTF
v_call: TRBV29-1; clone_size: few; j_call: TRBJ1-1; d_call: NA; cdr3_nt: TGCAGCGGGCTATCTGGCACTGAAGCTTTCTTT; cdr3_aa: CSGLSGTEAFF
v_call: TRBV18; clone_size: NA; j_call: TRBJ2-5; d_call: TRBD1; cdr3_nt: TGTGCCAGCTCGCCGACAGGGGGAGAGGAGACCCAGTACTTC; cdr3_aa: CASSPTGGEETQYF
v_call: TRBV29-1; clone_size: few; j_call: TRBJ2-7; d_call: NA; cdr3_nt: TGCAGCGTTGAAGACAGGCTTAGTAGCGTCCTGGGAGAGCAGTACTTC; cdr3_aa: CSVEDRLSSVLGEQYF
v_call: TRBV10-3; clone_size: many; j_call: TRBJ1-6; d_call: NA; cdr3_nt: TGTGCCACTTTACAGGGAACGGGAAATTCACCCCTCCACTTT; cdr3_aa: CATLQGTGNSPLHF
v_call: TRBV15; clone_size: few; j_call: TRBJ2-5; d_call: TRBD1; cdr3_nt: TGTGCCACCAGCAGCAACAGGGGGTGGGGACCCCAAGAGACCCAGTACTTC; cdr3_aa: CATSSNRGWGPQETQYF
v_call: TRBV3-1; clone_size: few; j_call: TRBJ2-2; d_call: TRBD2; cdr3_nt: TGTGCCAGCAGCCACACCGGGACTAGCGGGGTGGGCACCGGGGAGCTGTTTTTT; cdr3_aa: CASSHTGTSGVGTGELFF
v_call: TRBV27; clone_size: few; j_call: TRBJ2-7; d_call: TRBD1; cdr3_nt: TGTGCCAGCAGTTTTCAAGGGGGCGCCGAGCAGTACTTC; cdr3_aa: CASSFQGGAEQYF